The T cell receptor (beta chain) under discussion was sequenced for a study of shared clonotypes between healthy human individuals. Notes on this clone: Compared with germline, one end of the junction differs, possibly owing to a read error.

The CDR3 loop spans 14 amino acids. Germline-derived CDR1 and CDR2 are MNHEY and SVGAGI. Using immunoSEQ multiplex PCR, the repertoire was profiled, and TCRdb retains in-frame clones only, with some absent. The sample lists over a million clones, 60% to 80% occurring once. This sequence joins TRBV6-5 and TRBJ2-5; 7 nucleotides match TRBD2. The source is a man between 18 and 35 years old in good health. Source material: memory CD4+ T cells sorted from blood. Subset described: CD45RA-negative fraction. CDR3 in DNA: TGTGCCAGCATCCTCGGGGACTACCAGGAGACCCAGTACTTC. It yields the protein CASILGDYQETQYF.